The rows below give T cell receptor beta chains drawn from one sample of a study of graft-versus-host responses after intestinal transplantation. TCRdb keeps only in-frame clones here, not all; method: immunoSEQ multiplex PCR. Of around 45,000 clones listed, roughly 94% are singletons. Sequenced material: PBMCs, taken approximately 360 days after intestinal transplant. Receptors were obtained from a human patient who received an intestinal transplant, so some T cells may come from the graft donor. Both conserved end residues are trimmed from each CDR3.

v_call: TRBV25-1
j_call: TRBJ2-5
cdr3_aa: ASSELGPLRETQY

v_call: TRBV7-2
j_call: TRBJ1-6
cdr3_aa: ASSLPAGEAPLH

v_call: TRBV11-3
j_call: TRBJ2-7
cdr3_aa: ASSLHRDYEQY

v_call: TRBV30
j_call: TRBJ2-2
cdr3_aa: AWSLGTRTNTGELF

v_call: TRBV9
j_call: TRBJ2-5
cdr3_aa: ASSVEGSGGHQETQY

v_call: TRBV7-6
j_call: TRBJ2-5
cdr3_aa: ASSFQGGKETQY

v_call: TRBV2
j_call: TRBJ2-2
cdr3_aa: ASSDPFGAGFENTGELF

v_call: TRBV6-6
j_call: TRBJ1-3
cdr3_aa: ASTLTGAGNTIY

v_call: TRBV6-5
j_call: TRBJ2-7
cdr3_aa: ASRPRQVSYEQY

v_call: TRBV28
j_call: TRBJ1-1
cdr3_aa: ASKILQTNTEAF

v_call: TRBV10-3
j_call: TRBJ1-4
cdr3_aa: AISRQGTNEKLF

v_call: TRBV6-5
j_call: TRBJ2-7
cdr3_aa: ASSFHSSYEQY

v_call: TRBV6-1
j_call: TRBJ2-5
cdr3_aa: ASRANKEETQY

v_call: TRBV5-1
j_call: TRBJ1-1
cdr3_aa: ASSLGNTGGSEAF

v_call: TRBV27
j_call: TRBJ1-4
cdr3_aa: ASSLIGRSEKLF

v_call: TRBV5-1
j_call: TRBJ1-1
cdr3_aa: ASSLRDFGGLTEAF

v_call: TRBV15
j_call: TRBJ1-5
cdr3_aa: ATSRDRDRPPQH

v_call: TRBV5-1
j_call: TRBJ1-4
cdr3_aa: ASSLSLADEKLF

v_call: TRBV11-3
j_call: TRBJ2-7
cdr3_aa: ASSAPGLRYEQY

v_call: TRBV4-1
j_call: TRBJ2-5
cdr3_aa: ASSQGLAGVGETQY

v_call: TRBV6-9
j_call: TRBJ1-6
cdr3_aa: ASSLLGQHNSPLH

v_call: TRBV7-3
j_call: TRBJ2-1
cdr3_aa: ASGVANEQF

v_call: TRBV6-1
j_call: TRBJ2-5
cdr3_aa: ASFSSTAGAPTQY

v_call: TRBV15
j_call: TRBJ2-7
cdr3_aa: ATSRDSRVGPLEQY

v_call: TRBV7-6
j_call: TRBJ2-1
cdr3_aa: ATSGPSGGPDYYNEQF

v_call: TRBV6-5
j_call: TRBJ1-1
cdr3_aa: ASSLGQRVEAF

v_call: TRBV6-1
j_call: TRBJ1-2
cdr3_aa: ASSEGLHGRNGYT

v_call: TRBV19
j_call: TRBJ2-7
cdr3_aa: ASSGQGQGLYEQY

v_call: TRBV4-1
j_call: TRBJ2-5
cdr3_aa: ASSQGQEQRETQY

v_call: TRBV2
j_call: TRBJ1-4
cdr3_aa: ASSLMANEKLF

v_call: TRBV9
j_call: TRBJ1-2
cdr3_aa: ASSVGGNYGYT

v_call: TRBV15
j_call: TRBJ2-1
cdr3_aa: ATSGTGDEQF

v_call: TRBV5-1
j_call: TRBJ2-6
cdr3_aa: ASSLFSPGANVLT

v_call: TRBV7-3
j_call: TRBJ1-6
cdr3_aa: ASGQDYNSPLH

v_call: TRBV7-9
j_call: TRBJ2-7
cdr3_aa: ASSGRTSEQGEQY

v_call: TRBV5-1
j_call: TRBJ2-2
cdr3_aa: ASMDPGQHTGELF

v_call: TRBV28
j_call: TRBJ1-1
cdr3_aa: ASSFHGTGSTEAF

v_call: TRBV28
j_call: TRBJ2-2
cdr3_aa: ASSPIGGGTGELF

v_call: TRBV19
j_call: TRBJ1-4
cdr3_aa: ASTSGQVFATNEKLF

v_call: TRBV18
j_call: TRBJ2-1
cdr3_aa: ASSPLGTGGDEQF

v_call: TRBV7-9
j_call: TRBJ1-3
cdr3_aa: ASSSRQVDGNTIY

v_call: TRBV9
j_call: TRBJ2-7
cdr3_aa: ASSPGTFNEQY

v_call: TRBV7-3
j_call: TRBJ2-1
cdr3_aa: ASSSDGRAGNEQF

v_call: TRBV29-1
j_call: TRBJ2-7
cdr3_aa: SVAGYQYEQY

v_call: TRBV19
j_call: TRBJ1-2
cdr3_aa: ASSMRWYGYT